A single sample is the source of the 21 T cell receptor beta chains below, sequenced in a study of blood T cells in healthy people across ages. Using a J-beta primer mix together with a sample-barcoded 5' primer, a second PCR was run for roughly 6 to 12 cycles. TCRdb used MiXCR to reprocess the 5' RACE reads, holding one entry per CDR3 protein. The table has 650,000 to 700,000 distinct CDR3 sequences, about 32% seen once. Sequences were obtained from blood. Receptor source: a woman of 80 years or more in good health.

This clonotype was observed at least ten times. V is TRBV20-1 and J is TRBJ1-2; D is unclear. The CDR3 totals 13 residues. Germline V gives CDR1 DFQATT, CDR2 SNEGSKA (reference sequence). The V end was cut by 0 bases, the J end by 3 bases, with 8 bases between. The CDR3 spells CSARDSADYGYTF. The CDR3 DNA is TGCAGTGCTAGAGATTCGGCAGACTATGGCTACACCTTC.

This clonotype was recorded many times. CDR3 DNA: TGTGCCAGCAGCTTCGGGCCTCAGGAGACCCAGTACTTC. This codes for CASSFGPQETQYF. The chain couples TRBV12-3 or TRBV12-4 to TRBJ2-5; D uncertain. There are 13 residues in the CDR3. V was shortened by 6 bases and J by 5 bases, with 13 bases between the two germline ends.

At least ten counts were recorded for this clonotype. This chain connects TRBV28 to TRBJ1-2; D may be TRBD1 (6 bases). The CDR3 is 12 residues long. Germline CDR1 is MDHEN and CDR2 is SYDVKM. Trimming took off 7 bases at V and 3 bases at J, with 9 bases between the two ends. CDR3 DNA sequence: TGTGCCAGCAACGGACAGCACTATGGCTACACCTTC. It encodes CASNGQHYGYTF.

This sequence joins TRBV6-1 and TRBJ1-2; 8 nucleotides line up with TRBD1. The CDR3 contains 16 residues. V was pared by 1 base and J by 4 bases, with 8 bases of the junction left unmatched. Germline CDR1 is MNHNS and CDR2 is SASEGT. The CDR3 spells CASSEDPTGGGYGYTF. CDR3 coding DNA: TGTGCCAGCAGTGAAGACCCCACAGGGGGTGGCTATGGCTACACCTTC.

This clonotype was counted at least ten times. The chain joins TRBV20-1 to TRBJ2-5; 8 bases match TRBD2. Germline assignment: CDR1 DFQATT and CDR2 SNEGSKA (reference sequence). The CDR3 is made up of 15 amino acids. V was pared by 0 bases and J by 5 bases, with 8 bases of the junction left unmatched. DNA for the CDR3: TGCAGTGCTAGAGATGGGCGGGGGGCCGGGGAGACCCAGTACTTC. Translation: CSARDGRGAGETQYF.

There are many counts of this clonotype. The chain carries TRBV3-1 and TRBJ2-7; 8 bases align to TRBD1. Germline V gene sequence: CDR1 LGHDT, CDR2 YNNKEL (reference sequence). J lost 6 bases, V lost 2 bases, and 6 bases had no gene match. This CDR3 is built from 14 residues. The CDR3 region has the DNA TGTGCCAGCAGCCAACCGGGACAGGCGTCCGAGCAGTACTTC. This translates into CASSQPGQASEQYF.

A note on this clonotype: A much larger clone sits a single nucleotide away, making a read error possible. CDR3 DNA sequence: TGCAGTACAGTGCGCCCAGCCAAAAACATTCAGTACTTC. It translates to CSTVRPAKNIQYF. The V call is TRBV20-1, the J call TRBJ2-4; D gene uncertain. The germline V gene has CDR1 DFQATT and CDR2 SNEGSKA (reference sequence). This CDR3 is 13 amino acids long. The V end was cut by 8 bases, the J end by 0 bases, with 11 bases between.

The genes are TRBV20-1 and TRBJ1-1; D not certain. The V end lost 6 bases, the J end lost 4 bases, and 15 bases lay between the germline ends. The CDR3 contains 13 residues. Germline CDR1 DFQATT, CDR2 SNEGSKA (reference sequence). The CDR3 protein is CSASTPLVTEAFF. CDR3 bases: TGCAGTGCCTCGACACCCCTGGTCACTGAAGCTTTCTTT.

This clonotype was seen at least ten times. This chain joins TRBV20-1 and TRBJ1-2, with D unclear. Germline loops: CDR1 DFQATT, CDR2 SNEGSKA (reference sequence). Trimming left V 6 bases short and J 1 base short, with 9 bases between. This CDR3 region has 12 residues. Here the CDR3 reads CSAQTNNYGYTF. In nucleotides, the CDR3 is TGCAGTGCGCAAACAAATAACTATGGCTACACCTTC.

The chain employs TRBV6-6 and TRBJ1-1; tentatively, D is TRBD1 (5 bases). The CDR3 extends over 14 amino acids. V was clipped by 3 bases and J by 0 bases, with 8 bases between them. Germline V gives CDR1 MNHNY, CDR2 SVGAGI (reference sequence). The CDR3 sequence is CASSYEGLNTEAFF. DNA for the CDR3: TGTGCCAGCAGTTATGAGGGACTGAACACTGAAGCTTTCTTT.

The V gene is TRBV10-1, the J gene TRBJ2-3; the match to TRBD2 covers 7 bases. The CDR3 is 15 residues long. Germline CDR1 reads WNHNN; CDR2 reads SYGVQD (reference sequence). V shed 5 bases, J shed 5 bases, and the junction held 10 bases outside the gene matches. The CDR3 DNA reads TGCGCCAGCAGTCCAAGCGGGAATGGTTTAGATACGCAGTATTTT. Residues: CASSPSGNGLDTQYF.

This clonotype occurred many times. The chain carries TRBV5-6 and TRBJ1-2; D might be TRBD1 (5 bases). Germline V gene data show CDR1 as SGHDT and CDR2 as YYEEEE. The V end lost 0 bases, the J end lost 6 bases, and 9 bases lay between the germline ends. The CDR3 consists of 13 residues. The CDR3 here is CASSLVRGNGYTF. The DNA for the CDR3 is TGTGCCAGCAGCTTGGTCCGGGGGAATGGCTACACCTTC.

The sample holds a few counts of this clonotype. The chain uses TRBV7-8 and TRBJ2-1; TRBD2 aligns across 7 bases. The J segment lost 6 bases and the V segment lost 5 bases, leaving 16 bases of the junction unmatched. The germline gives CDR1 SGHVS, CDR2 FQNEAQ. This CDR3 is 17 amino acids long. The CDR3 bases are TGTGCCAGCAGCCCGACCGGACTAACGGGGGGTATCAATGAGCAGTTCTTC. Protein product: CASSPTGLTGGINEQFF.

J is TRBJ2-3 and V is TRBV24-1, with 7 bases lining up with TRBD2. Looked up from germline, CDR1 is KGHDR and CDR2 is SFDVKD. Unmatched junction bases numbered 6, after V lost 1 base and J lost 3 bases. The CDR3 loop spans 16 amino acids. The CDR3 DNA sequence: TGTGCCACCAGTGATTTCAAGCGGGAAGGGACAGATACGCAGTATTTT. Translating gives CATSDFKREGTDTQYF.

In this sample, this clonotype turned up a few times. The V gene is TRBV20-1, the J gene TRBJ1-5; D ambiguous. The CDR3 contains 15 residues. V lost 4 bases and J lost 0, with 13 bases in between. The V gene's germline CDR1 is DFQATT and CDR2 SNEGSKA (reference sequence). CDR3 amino acids: CSANLERDSNQPQHF. The CDR3 DNA sequence: TGCAGTGCTAACCTAGAGAGGGATAGCAATCAGCCCCAGCATTTT.

The chain uses TRBV12-3 or TRBV12-4 and TRBJ2-3; D may be TRBD2 (5 bases). V lost 2 bases and J lost 2, with 11 bases in between. The length of the CDR3 is 15 residues. The CDR3 protein is CASSLTGVTTDTQYF. Here the CDR3 DNA reads TGTGCCAGCAGTTTAACCGGGGTGACCACAGATACGCAGTATTTT.

Ten or more counts support this clonotype. V and J are TRBV12-3 or TRBV12-4 and TRBJ2-7; 7 bases are a match to TRBD2. Germline trimming cut 2 bases from V and 5 bases from J; bases unmatched to any gene: 6. This CDR3 region has 14 residues. The CDR3 DNA sequence: TGTGCCAGCAGTTTAATCGGGGGGAGAGACGAGCAGTACTTC. Translation gives CASSLIGGRDEQYF.

The chain employs TRBV29-1 and TRBJ2-4, with D possibly TRBD1 on 5 matching bases. The germline gives CDR1 SQVTM, CDR2 ANQGSEA. With 5 bases removed from V and 4 bases from J, the gap between germline ends came to 12 bases. This CDR3 spans 13 amino acids. CDR3 residues: CSVLDISKNIQYF. In nucleotides, the CDR3 is TGCAGCGTTTTGGACATATCAAAAAACATTCAGTACTTC. Complete variable domain (other parts from reference TRBV29-1 and TRBJ2-4): SAVISQKPSRDICQRGTSLTIQCQVDSQVTMMFWYRQQPGQSLTLIATANQGSEATYESGFVIDKFPISRPNLTFSTLTVSNMSPEDSSIYLCSVLDISKNIQYFGAGTRLSVL.

The CDR3 DNA is TGTGCCAGCAGCCCGACGAGCGGGAGGGCCGTGGATACGCAGTATTTT. It translates to CASSPTSGRAVDTQYF. This chain joins TRBV4-2 and TRBJ2-3, with TRBD2 matching over 10 bases. CDR3 size: 16 residues. V was pared by 4 bases and J by 6 bases, with 10 bases of the junction left unmatched. Germline lookup yields CDR1 LGHNA and CDR2 YNFKEQ.

Concerning this clonotype itself: At one end, the junction sequence differs from germline, possibly due to a read error. The J gene is TRBJ2-4, the V gene TRBV12-3 or TRBV12-4, with a tentative D call TRBD2 (6 bases). The CDR3 contains 16 residues. CDR3 sequence: CASSFGSGEAKNTQHF. CDR3 DNA: TGTGCCAGCAGTTTCGGGTCGGGGGAAGCCAAAAACACTCAGCACTTC.

This clonotype has more than one count but fewer than ten. The chain is built from TRBV19 and TRBJ1-2; 9 nucleotides line up with TRBD1. The length of the CDR3 is 16 residues. From germline, CDR1 is LNHDA and CDR2 SQIVND (reference sequence). Trimming cost V 5 bases and J 4 bases; bases outside gene matches: 11. As DNA, the CDR3 is TGTGCCAGTAGTGGGGATAGGACAGGGGACCTCTATGGCTACACCTTC. It codes for CASSGDRTGDLYGYTF.